This T cell receptor beta chain emerged from a study of OX40 agonist ivuxolimab in advanced cancers. On the study more broadly: Dose-escalation patients had hepatocellular carcinoma, melanoma, renal cell or head and neck cancer.

Comment on this clone: The antigen is unknown.

Here immunoSEQ multiplex PCR was the method, and the copy in TCRdb shows in-frame clones only, minus some. The data show tens of thousands of clones, 85% to 90% seen once. This CDR3 is built from 16 residues. Trimming pared 1 base from V and 4 bases from J, leaving 13 bases between. Germline CDR1 reads LNHDA; CDR2 reads SQIVND (reference sequence). Systemic immunosuppression or autoimmune disease history was grounds to exclude patients. General study findings and limits: Normalized T-cell clonal expansion was also low in a subset of nonresponders.

The origin of this receptor is an adult with an advanced solid tumor such as melanoma, head and neck, liver or kidney cancer. Sequences were derived from CD4+ or CD8+ T cells sorted from blood, sampled in a trial of the OX40 agonist ivuxolimab. The chain joins TRBV19 to TRBJ2-2; D possibly corresponds to TRBD2 (5 bases). CDR3 coding DNA: TGTGCCAGTAGTATAGCGAGCGTAGCGTTCACCGGGGAGCTGTTTTTT. It specifies CASSIASVAFTGELFF.